What follows are 23 T cell receptor beta chains derived from one specimen sequenced in a study of cytomegalovirus exposure and HLA in healthy donors. Researchers ran the PCR with 60 Vbeta and 13 Jbeta primers. This table comes from immunoSEQ multiplex PCR, and its TCRdb copy is limited to in-frame clones, with some not included. The sample records 100,000 or so clones, roughly 15% being singletons. Sequenced material: PBMCs. Receptors originate from a female donor in good health and CMV-seronegative.

This clone appeared a few times. J is TRBJ1-3 and V is TRBV2; D is possibly TRBD1 (6 bases). V dropped 11 bases and J dropped 3 bases, with 17 bases sitting between them. Germline CDR1 reads SNHLY; CDR2 reads FYNNEI. The CDR3 is 14 residues long. Here the CDR3 DNA reads TGTGCCGCATTTCGGAAGGACAGTGGAAACACCATATATTTT. Translation: CAAFRKDSGNTIYF.

This clone was observed a handful of times. This chain uses TRBV19 with TRBJ2-4; D remains unclear. Trimming stripped 6 bases from V and 1 base from J, with 16 bases between. The CDR3 sequence is 16 residues long. Germline CDR1 reads LNHDA; CDR2 reads SQIVND (reference sequence). CDR3 DNA: TGTGCCAGTAGCAATACCCCGTCGCGGGCCAAAAACATTCAGTACTTC. Encoded protein: CASSNTPSRAKNIQYF. Full variable domain (rest looked up from reference TRBV19 and TRBJ2-4): DGGITQSPKYLFRKEGQNVTLSCEQNLNHDAMYWYRQDPGQGLRLIYYSQIVNDFQKGDIAEGYSVSREKKESFPLTVTSAQKNPTAFYLCASSNTPSRAKNIQYFGAGTRLSVL.

The chain combines TRBV2 with TRBJ1-1; 9 nucleotides match TRBD1. Germline CDR1 is SNHLY and CDR2 is FYNNEI. The CDR3 covers 15 residues. V was pared by 5 bases and J by 5 bases, with 9 bases of the junction left unmatched. The CDR3 nucleotides read TGTGCCAGCAGTTACGCCGGGACAGGGAAGACTGAAGCTTTCTTT. This codes for CASSYAGTGKTEAFF. The whole variable domain, filled in from reference TRBV2 and TRBJ1-1, reads EPEVTQTPSHQVTQMGQEVILRCVPISNHLYFYWYRQILGQKVEFLVSFYNNEISEKSEIFDDQFSVERPDGSNFTLKIRSTKLEDSAMYFCASSYAGTGKTEAFFGQGTRLTVV.

The gene calls are TRBV7-3 and TRBJ2-6; a weak D match, TRBD2 (5 bases). V lost 5 bases and J 6 bases, leaving 14 bases between the germline ends. There are 15 residues in the CDR3. Germline V gene sequence: CDR1 SGHTA, CDR2 FQGTGA. In DNA, the CDR3 is TGTGCCAGCAGCCCAACGACTACACCGGCCAACGTCCTGACTTTC. Protein product: CASSPTTTPANVLTF.

This chain links TRBV19 with TRBJ2-7, with 7 bases that match TRBD2. This CDR3 is 14 amino acids long. The germline V gene encodes CDR1 LNHDA and CDR2 SQIVND (reference sequence). V was pared by 5 bases and J by 2 bases, with 6 bases of the junction left unmatched. The CDR3 protein is CASSSPGLPYEQYF. In nucleotides, the CDR3 is TGTGCCAGTAGTTCACCGGGACTACCCTACGAGCAGTACTTC.

This clone was counted only a few times. The rearrangement joins TRBV6-6 to TRBJ2-5; D is undetermined. The CDR3 is made up of 13 amino acids. From germline, CDR1 is MNHNY and CDR2 SVGAGI (reference sequence). Trimming took off 8 bases at V and 0 bases at J, with 10 bases between the two ends. The CDR3 is CASCRLYQETQYF. CDR3 in DNA: TGTGCCAGCTGCCGACTCTACCAAGAGACCCAGTACTTC.

The genes are TRBV7-8 and TRBJ1-5; D unresolved. V was shortened by 7 bases and J by 1 base, with 14 bases between the two germline ends. CDR1 SGHVS and CDR2 FQNEAQ come from the germline V gene. This CDR3 has 15 residues. As DNA, the CDR3 is TGTGCCAGCAACGAGGCCAGCCAGAGCAATCAGCCCCAGCATTTT. Its protein is CASNEASQSNQPQHF.

V gene TRBV15 combines with J gene TRBJ1-5; 7 bases match TRBD1. The length of the CDR3 is 16 residues. The junction had 6 bases not matched to a gene; V was cut back by 1 base and J by 3 bases. The germline gives CDR1 LNHNV, CDR2 YYDKDF (reference sequence). Here the CDR3 DNA reads TGTGCCACCAGCAGAGGAGCACAGGGGTACAATCAGCCCCAGCATTTT. Residues: CATSRGAQGYNQPQHF.

The J gene is TRBJ2-4, the V gene TRBV19; 7 nucleotides agree with TRBD2. This CDR3 has 15 residues. Germline V CDR1 and CDR2: LNHDA, SQIVND (reference sequence). V shed 5 bases, J shed 0 bases, and the junction held 4 bases outside the gene matches. The CDR3 loop reads CASSQAGLAKNIQYF. In DNA form, the CDR3 reads TGTGCCAGTAGTCAAGCGGGGCTAGCCAAAAACATTCAGTACTTC. Full variable domain (remainder filled in from reference TRBV19 and TRBJ2-4): DGGITQSPKYLFRKEGQNVTLSCEQNLNHDAMYWYRQDPGQGLRLIYYSQIVNDFQKGDIAEGYSVSREKKESFPLTVTSAQKNPTAFYLCASSQAGLAKNIQYFGAGTRLSVL.

This chain connects TRBV10-3 to TRBJ2-5; TRBD1 might be the D (6 bases). The germline V gene has CDR1 ENHRY and CDR2 SYGVKD. Trimming left V 8 bases short and J 4 bases short, with 17 bases between. The CDR3 contains 14 residues. The CDR3 DNA reads TGTGCCATCTCAAATCACAGGGATGGAGAGACCCAGTACTTC. The encoded protein is CAISNHRDGETQYF.

CDR3 sequence: CASRGQEGLRYTF. For the CDR3, the DNA is TGTGCCAGCAGGGGACAGGAGGGTCTTCGTTACACCTTC. This rearrangement joins TRBV13 to TRBJ1-2; TRBD1 matches at 8 bases. Germline assignment: CDR1 PRHDT and CDR2 FYEKMQ (reference sequence). The CDR3 consists of 13 residues. The V gene end was trimmed by 6 bases and the J gene end by 11 bases; junction bases not matched to a gene: 11. The full variable domain, completed using reference TRBV13 and TRBJ1-2, is AAGVIQSPRHLIKEKRETATLKCYPIPRHDTVYWYQQGPGQDPQFLISFYEKMQSDKGSIPDRFSAQQFSDYHSELNMSSLELGDSALYFCASRGQEGLRYTFGSGTRLTVV.

This clone was observed a few times. The rearrangement uses TRBV7-9 and TRBJ2-7; 7 nucleotides agree with TRBD1. J gave up 0 bases and V 3 bases, and 2 bases lay outside the gene matches. This CDR3 region has 14 residues. Germline values: CDR1 SEHNR, CDR2 FQNEAQ (reference sequence). DNA for the CDR3: TGTGCCAGCAGCTTCGACAGGGCCTCCTACGAGCAGTACTTC. It is translated as CASSFDRASYEQYF.

V usage is TRBV6-5 and J usage is TRBJ2-3, with D unresolved. There are 12 residues in the CDR3. V gave up 4 bases and J gave up 3 bases, with 5 bases separating them. The germline V gene encodes CDR1 MNHEY and CDR2 SVGAGI. The CDR3 region has the DNA TGTGCCAGCAGTTCCCGGACAGATACGCAGTATTTT. Its protein product is CASSSRTDTQYF.

In this sample, this clone turned up a few times. V usage is TRBV27 and J usage is TRBJ1-1; the D is unclear. Deletions cut 8 bases from V and 1 base from J, with 17 bases between. The CDR3 runs 15 residues. Germline assignment: CDR1 MNHEY and CDR2 SMNVEV (reference sequence). In nucleotides, the CDR3 is TGTGCCAGCGGTGGGCAGCTCAATGGGAACACTGAAGCTTTCTTT. This gives the protein CASGGQLNGNTEAFF.

The chain carries TRBV19 and TRBJ1-1; TRBD1 might be the D (6 bases). CDR1 is LNHDA, CDR2 SQIVND, per germline (reference sequence). Trimming stripped 8 bases from V and 2 bases from J, with 12 bases between. The CDR3 runs 13 residues. The CDR3 spells CASSTGLNTEAFF. The CDR3 bases are TGTGCCAGTTCCACAGGGTTAAACACTGAAGCTTTCTTT.

Concerning this clone itself: The sample contains more than one DNA sequence encoding this CDR3. The chain links TRBV29-1 to TRBJ1-1, with D possibly TRBD1 on 5 matching bases. V lost 6 bases and J lost 2, with 10 bases in between. Per the germline V gene, CDR1 is SQVTM and CDR2 is ANQGSEA. This CDR3 contains 12 residues. For the CDR3, the DNA is TGCAGCGTCGGCCAGGGCAACACTGAAGCTTTCTTT. The encoded protein is CSVGQGNTEAFF.

This rearrangement joins TRBV7-2 to TRBJ1-2, with D possibly TRBD1 on 5 matching bases. The CDR3 consists of 13 residues. V lost 6 bases, J lost 4 bases, and 12 bases lay in between. Germline V gives CDR1 SGHTA, CDR2 FQGNSA. The DNA for the CDR3 is TGTGCCAGCAGTCGGCGGGGGTTCTATGGCTACACCTTC. It translates to CASSRRGFYGYTF.

This clone was counted only a few times. The genes are TRBV19 and TRBJ1-4; 9 nucleotides align to TRBD1. J gave up 7 bases and V 5 bases, and 2 bases lay outside the gene matches. The CDR3 extends over 13 amino acids. The germline V gene has CDR1 LNHDA and CDR2 SQIVND (reference sequence). The CDR3 reads CASSGTGSEKLFF. The DNA for the CDR3 is TGTGCCAGTAGTGGGACAGGGAGTGAAAAACTGTTTTTT. Looking up the rest from reference TRBV19 and TRBJ1-4 gives the full variable domain: DGGITQSPKYLFRKEGQNVTLSCEQNLNHDAMYWYRQDPGQGLRLIYYSQIVNDFQKGDIAEGYSVSREKKESFPLTVTSAQKNPTAFYLCASSGTGSEKLFFGSGTQLSVL.

The CDR3 protein is CASRLGGAKETQYF. The CDR3 DNA follows: TGTGCCAGCAGGCTGGGGGGGGCTAAAGAGACCCAGTACTTC. V is TRBV6-5 and J is TRBJ2-5; perhaps TRBD2 as D (7 bases). V shed 6 bases and J shed 3 bases, with 14 bases lying between them. This CDR3 is built from 14 residues. Per germline, CDR1 MNHEY and CDR2 SVGAGI.

V gene TRBV15 combines with J gene TRBJ2-2; 8 nucleotides agree with TRBD1. Germline lookup yields CDR1 LNHNV and CDR2 YYDKDF (reference sequence). The V gene end was trimmed by 1 base and the J gene end by 6 bases; junction bases not matched to a gene: 10. The CDR3 spans 17 residues. This CDR3 is CATSRAGQGRSAGELFF. The DNA for the CDR3 is TGTGCCACCAGCAGAGCCGGACAGGGAAGATCAGCCGGGGAGCTGTTTTTT.

In this sample, this clone turned up a few times. The genes are TRBV6-5 and TRBJ1-2; possibly TRBD1 for D (5 bases). Trimming left V 2 bases short and J 6 bases short, with 19 bases between. The CDR3 loop spans 16 amino acids. CDR1 is MNHEY, CDR2 SVGAGI, per germline. CDR3 in amino acids: CASSYLFGTIIDGYTF. The DNA for the CDR3 is TGTGCCAGCAGTTACCTGTTCGGGACTATTATCGATGGCTACACCTTC.

The sample holds a few counts of this clone. The chain combines TRBV4-3 with TRBJ2-6; possibly TRBD1 for D (5 bases). The CDR3 runs 15 residues. V was cut by 2 bases and J by 0 bases, with 5 bases left in between. CDR1 LGHNA and CDR2 YSLEER come from the germline V gene. The CDR3 DNA reads as TGCGCCAGCAGCCAAAGGGGCTCTGGGGCCAACGTCCTGACTTTC. Protein: CASSQRGSGANVLTF.

The chain carries TRBV30 and TRBJ1-1, with 7 bases fitting TRBD1. Trimming removed 1 base from V and 1 base from J; junction bases left unmatched: 6. Germline CDR1 reads GTSNPN; CDR2 reads SVGIG (reference sequence). This CDR3 is built from 15 residues. Written as DNA, the CDR3 is TGTGCCTGGAGTGGCAGGGGGGCGGAGAACACTGAAGCTTTCTTT. Its protein product is CAWSGRGAENTEAFF.